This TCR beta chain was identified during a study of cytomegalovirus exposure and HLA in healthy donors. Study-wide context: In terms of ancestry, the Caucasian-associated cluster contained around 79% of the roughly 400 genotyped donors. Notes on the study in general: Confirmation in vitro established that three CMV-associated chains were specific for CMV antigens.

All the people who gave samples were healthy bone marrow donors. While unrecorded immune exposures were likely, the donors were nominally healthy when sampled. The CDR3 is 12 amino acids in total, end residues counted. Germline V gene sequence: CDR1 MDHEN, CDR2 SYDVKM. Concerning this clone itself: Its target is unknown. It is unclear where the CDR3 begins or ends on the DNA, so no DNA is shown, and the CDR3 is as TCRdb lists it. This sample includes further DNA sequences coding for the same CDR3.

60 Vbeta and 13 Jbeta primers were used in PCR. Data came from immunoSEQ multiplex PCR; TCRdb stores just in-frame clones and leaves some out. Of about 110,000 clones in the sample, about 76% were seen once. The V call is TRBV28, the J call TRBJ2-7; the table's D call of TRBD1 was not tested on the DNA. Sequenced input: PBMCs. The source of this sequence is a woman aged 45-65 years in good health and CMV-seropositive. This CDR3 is CASSSSDREEYF.